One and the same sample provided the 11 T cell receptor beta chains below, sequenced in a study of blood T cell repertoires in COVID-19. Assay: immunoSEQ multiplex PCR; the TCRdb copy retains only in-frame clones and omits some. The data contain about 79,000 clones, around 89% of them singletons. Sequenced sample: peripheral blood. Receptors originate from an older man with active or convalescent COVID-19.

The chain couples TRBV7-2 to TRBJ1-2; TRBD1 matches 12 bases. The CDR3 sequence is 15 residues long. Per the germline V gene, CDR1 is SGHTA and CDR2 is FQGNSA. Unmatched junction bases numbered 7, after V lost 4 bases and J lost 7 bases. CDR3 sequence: CASSSRDRGPLGYTF. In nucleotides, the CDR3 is TGTGCCAGCAGCTCCCGGGACAGGGGGCCTCTTGGCTACACCTTC.

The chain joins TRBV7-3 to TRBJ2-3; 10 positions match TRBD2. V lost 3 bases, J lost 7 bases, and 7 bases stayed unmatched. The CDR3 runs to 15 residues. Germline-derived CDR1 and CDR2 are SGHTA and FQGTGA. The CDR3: CASSFGTSARNTQYF. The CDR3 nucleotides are TGTGCCAGCAGCTTCGGGACTAGCGCGAGAAATACGCAGTATTTT.

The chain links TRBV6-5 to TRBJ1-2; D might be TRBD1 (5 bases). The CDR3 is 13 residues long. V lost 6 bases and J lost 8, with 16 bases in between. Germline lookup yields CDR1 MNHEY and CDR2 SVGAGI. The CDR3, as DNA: TGTGCCAGCAGCCCCAGGGTGGGAAAAGGCTACACCTTC. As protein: CASSPRVGKGYTF.

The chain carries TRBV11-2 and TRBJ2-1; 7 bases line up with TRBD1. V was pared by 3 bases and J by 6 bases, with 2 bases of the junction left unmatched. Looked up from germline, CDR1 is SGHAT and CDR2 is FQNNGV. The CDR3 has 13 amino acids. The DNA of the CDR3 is TGTGCCAGCAGCTTGGCAGGGGGCAATGAGCAGTTCTTC. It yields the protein CASSLAGGNEQFF.

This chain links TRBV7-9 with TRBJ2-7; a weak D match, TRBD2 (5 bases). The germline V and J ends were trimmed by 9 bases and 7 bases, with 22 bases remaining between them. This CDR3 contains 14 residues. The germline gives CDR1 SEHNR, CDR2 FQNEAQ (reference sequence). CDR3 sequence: CAREPRERRYEQYF. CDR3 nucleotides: TGTGCCAGGGAACCAAGGGAGAGGCGCTATGAGCAGTACTTC.

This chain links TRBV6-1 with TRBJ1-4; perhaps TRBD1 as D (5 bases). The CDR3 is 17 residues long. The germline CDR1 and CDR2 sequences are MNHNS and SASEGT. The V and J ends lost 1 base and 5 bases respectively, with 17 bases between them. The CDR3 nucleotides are TGTGCCAGCAGTGAAGGGGGTAGGGGCGGTTGGAATGAAAAACTGTTTTTT. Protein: CASSEGGRGGWNEKLFF.

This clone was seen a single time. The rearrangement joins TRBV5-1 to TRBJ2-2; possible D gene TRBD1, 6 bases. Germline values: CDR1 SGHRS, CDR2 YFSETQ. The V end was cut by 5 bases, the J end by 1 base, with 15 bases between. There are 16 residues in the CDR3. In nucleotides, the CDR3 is TGCGCCAGCAGTCGAAACGACAGGATGAACACCGGGGAGCTGTTTTTT. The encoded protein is CASSRNDRMNTGELFF.

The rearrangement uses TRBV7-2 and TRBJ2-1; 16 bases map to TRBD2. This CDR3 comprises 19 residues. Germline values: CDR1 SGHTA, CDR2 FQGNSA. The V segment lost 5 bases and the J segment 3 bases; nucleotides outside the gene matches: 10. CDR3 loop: CASSPPGLAGGGHYNEQFF. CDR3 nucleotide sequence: TGTGCCAGCAGCCCCCCGGGACTAGCGGGAGGGGGCCACTACAATGAGCAGTTCTTC.

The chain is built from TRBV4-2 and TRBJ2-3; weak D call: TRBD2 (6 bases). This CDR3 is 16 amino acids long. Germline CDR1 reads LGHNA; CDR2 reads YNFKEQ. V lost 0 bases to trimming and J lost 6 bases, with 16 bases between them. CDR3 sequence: CASSQDLSTSWDTQYF. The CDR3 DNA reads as TGTGCCAGCAGCCAAGATCTAAGTACTAGCTGGGATACGCAGTATTTT.

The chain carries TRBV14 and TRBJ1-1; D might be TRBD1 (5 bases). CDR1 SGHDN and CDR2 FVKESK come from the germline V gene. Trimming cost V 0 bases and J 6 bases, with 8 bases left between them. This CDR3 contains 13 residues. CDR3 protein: CASSQDSRAEAFF. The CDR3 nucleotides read TGTGCCAGCAGCCAAGACTCCAGGGCTGAAGCTTTCTTT.

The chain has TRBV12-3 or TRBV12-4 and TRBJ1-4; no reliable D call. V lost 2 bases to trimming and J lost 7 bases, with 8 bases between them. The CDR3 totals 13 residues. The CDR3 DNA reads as TGTGCCAGCAGTTTATGGAGTGGTGAAAAACTGTTTTTT. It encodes CASSLWSGEKLFF.